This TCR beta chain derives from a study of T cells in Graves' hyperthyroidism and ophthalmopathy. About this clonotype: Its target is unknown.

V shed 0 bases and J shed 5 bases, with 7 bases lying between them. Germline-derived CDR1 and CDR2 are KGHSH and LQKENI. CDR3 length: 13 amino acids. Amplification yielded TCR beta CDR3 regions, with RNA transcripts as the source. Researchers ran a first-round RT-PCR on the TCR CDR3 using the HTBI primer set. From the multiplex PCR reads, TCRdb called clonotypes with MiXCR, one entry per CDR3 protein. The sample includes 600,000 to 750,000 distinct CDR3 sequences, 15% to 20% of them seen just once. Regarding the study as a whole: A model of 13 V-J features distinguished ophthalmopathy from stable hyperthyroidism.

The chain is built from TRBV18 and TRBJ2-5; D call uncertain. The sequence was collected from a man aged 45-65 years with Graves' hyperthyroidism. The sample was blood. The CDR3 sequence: CASSPPFGETQYF. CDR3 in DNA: TGTGCCAGCTCACCACCTTTTGGGGAGACCCAGTACTTC.